These 15 T cell receptor beta chains originate from one sample sequenced in a study of T-cell memory formation after mild COVID-19. Each CDR3 protein gets one entry after TCRdb re-called the 5' RACE reads with MiXCR. The table lists about 260,000 distinct CDR3 sequences, less than 9.5% of them singletons, with 22% in the top ten. Input material: PBMCs or a T cell subset sorted from them (not recorded which). These receptors were obtained from a man younger than 35 who had mild COVID-19 (a few samples of this study predate the infection). Cell type and time point are not known.

The V and J genes are TRBV3-1 and TRBJ2-7; unclear D gene. CDR1 is LGHDT and CDR2 is YNNKEL in the germline V gene (reference sequence). This CDR3 has 14 residues. V lost 0 bases and J lost 6, with 12 bases in between. The CDR3 coding sequence is TGTGCCAGCAGCCAAGACCCGACGCGTCCCGAGCAGTACTTC. Its protein product is CASSQDPTRPEQYF.

This clonotype was observed many times. The chain carries TRBV7-9 and TRBJ2-5; D perhaps matches TRBD1 (5 bases). This CDR3 is built from 14 residues. The V end was cut by 3 bases, the J end by 5 bases, with 13 bases between. Germline V gives CDR1 SEHNR, CDR2 FQNEAQ (reference sequence). In DNA form, the CDR3 reads TGTGCCAGCAGCTTCAGGGCTCGGACGGAGACCCAGTACTTC. This codes for CASSFRARTETQYF.

The chain has TRBV6-5 and TRBJ1-2; a possible D gene is TRBD1 (6 bases). The CDR3 loop spans 19 amino acids. Germline V gives CDR1 MNHEY, CDR2 SVGAGI. V lost 2 bases to trimming and J lost 0 bases, with 22 bases between them. CDR3 amino acids: CASSYRFDRRESPNYGYTF. The CDR3, as DNA: TGTGCCAGCAGTTACCGATTCGACAGGCGAGAAAGCCCTAACTATGGCTACACCTTC.

The sample holds a few counts of this clonotype. The chain has TRBV15 and TRBJ1-4; TRBD1 agrees at 7 bases. The CDR3 has 15 residues. J lost 0 bases, V lost 6 bases, and 4 bases had no gene match. Germline loops: CDR1 LNHNV, CDR2 YYDKDF (reference sequence). The CDR3 DNA reads TGTGCCACCAGGCGGGACAGCGCAACTAATGAAAAACTGTTTTTT. Protein: CATRRDSATNEKLFF.

This clonotype came up many times. The V call is TRBV3-1, the J call TRBJ2-3; weak D call: TRBD2 (6 bases). This CDR3 is built from 15 residues. V was shortened by 4 bases and J by 4 bases, with 15 bases between the two germline ends. CDR1 and CDR2 (germline): LGHDT, YNNKEL (reference sequence). CDR3 sequence: CASSLLRRGADTQYF. The CDR3 nucleotides read TGTGCCAGCAGCCTCCTACGTCGCGGGGCAGATACGCAGTATTTT.

V gene TRBV5-6 combines with J gene TRBJ2-7; no firm D call. This CDR3 comprises 14 residues. V lost 2 bases and J 2 bases, leaving 11 bases between the germline ends. Looked up from germline, CDR1 is SGHDT and CDR2 is YYEEEE. Here the CDR3 DNA reads TGTGCCAGCAGCTTAGAAGAGAGACCCTACGAGCAGTACGTC. This sequence encodes CASSLEERPYEQYV.

This clonotype has a handful of counts. This chain links TRBV7-8 with TRBJ2-5; no definite D call. Germline-derived CDR1 and CDR2 are SGHVS and FQNEAQ. V lost 3 bases and J 2 bases, leaving 7 bases between the germline ends. The CDR3 sequence is 13 residues long. CDR3 sequence (DNA): TGTGCCAGCAGCTTTGGTTGGCAAGAGACCCAGTACTTC. This translates into CASSFGWQETQYF.

This clonotype was picked up many times. The V gene is TRBV7-2, the J gene TRBJ1-5; the D gene is possibly TRBD1 (5 bases). Deletions cut 5 bases from V and 1 base from J, with 18 bases between. CDR1 and CDR2 (germline): SGHTA, FQGNSA. CDR3 size: 17 residues. CDR3 in amino acids: CASSLLGGGLSNQPQHF. As DNA, the CDR3 is TGTGCCAGCAGCCTTTTGGGCGGGGGGTTGAGCAATCAGCCCCAGCATTTT.

V and J are TRBV27 and TRBJ1-4; a possible D gene is TRBD1 (6 bases). This CDR3 has 15 amino acids. The V gene's germline CDR1 is MNHEY and CDR2 SMNVEV (reference sequence). The V end lost 5 bases, the J end lost 6 bases, and 16 bases lay between the germline ends. CDR3 in amino acids: CASSVDSGIDEKLFF. CDR3 sequence (DNA): TGTGCCAGCAGTGTGGACAGTGGCATTGATGAAAAACTGTTTTTT.

This clonotype was found a few times. The chain is built from TRBV12-3 or TRBV12-4 and TRBJ1-1, with TRBD1 matching over 10 bases. V lost 7 bases and J lost 3; bases outside the gene matches: 8. The CDR3 covers 15 residues. The CDR3 coding sequence is TGTGCCAGCACCCTGACAGGGGGCGGATACACTGAAGCTTTCTTT. The encoded protein is CASTLTGGGYTEAFF.

This clonotype was found many times. The genes are TRBV12-3 or TRBV12-4 and TRBJ2-3, with D tentatively TRBD1 (5 bases). The CDR3 runs to 17 residues. The V and J ends lost 0 bases and 5 bases respectively, with 18 bases between them. In nucleotides, the CDR3 is TGTGCCAGCAGTTTAGCGCGTGGGGCCACGTCAGTAGATACGCAGTATTTT. Its protein is CASSLARGATSVDTQYF.

CDR3: CASSITWGNTEAFF. For the CDR3, the DNA is TGTGCCAGCAGCATTACCTGGGGGAACACTGAAGCTTTCTTT. V usage is TRBV7-2 and J usage is TRBJ1-1, with D uncertain. This CDR3 is built from 14 residues. Between the trimmed V and J ends, which lost 5 bases and 1 base, there was a span of 11 bases. Germline V gene lookup returns CDR1 SGHTA and CDR2 FQGNSA.

The CDR3 DNA follows: TGTGCCAGCAGCTTAGGGGGGGACGTGGATACGCAGTATTTT. Translation: CASSLGGDVDTQYF. The V and J genes are TRBV7-2 and TRBJ2-3; perhaps TRBD2 as D (6 bases). The ends were cut back, 1 base at V and 6 bases at J, with 11 bases in the middle. This CDR3 spans 14 amino acids. CDR1 SGHTA and CDR2 FQGNSA come from the germline V gene.

This clonotype was seen a few times. J is TRBJ1-1 and V is TRBV30, with D unresolved. The CDR3 is 12 amino acids. Germline CDR1 GTSNPN, CDR2 SVGIG (reference sequence). The V end was cut by 4 bases, the J end by 5 bases, with 11 bases between. CDR3 in amino acids: CAWKRRMTEAFF. The CDR3 DNA is TGTGCCTGGAAACGACGGATGACTGAAGCTTTCTTT.

This clonotype was observed a handful of times. The rearrangement joins TRBV10-3 to TRBJ2-5; D ambiguous. V dropped 4 bases and J dropped 2 bases, with 8 bases sitting between them. Germline V CDR1 and CDR2: ENHRY, SYGVKD. The CDR3 has 13 residues. Here the CDR3 reads CAISGAVQETQYF. CDR3 in DNA: TGTGCCATCAGTGGGGCAGTTCAAGAGACCCAGTACTTC.